Each of the 32 T cell receptor beta chains below was sequenced from the same sample in a study of cytomegalovirus exposure and HLA in healthy donors. PCR amplification relied on 60 Vbeta primers (plus 13 Jbeta primers). Here immunoSEQ multiplex PCR was the method, and the copy in TCRdb shows in-frame clones only, minus some. Its clone listing holds about 160,000 clones. The sample taken for sequencing was PBMCs. The receptors stem from a woman aged 55-75 years in good health and CMV-seronegative.

V is TRBV19 and J is TRBJ1-2; possible D gene TRBD1, 6 bases. The CDR3 spans 15 residues. Looked up from germline, CDR1 is LNHDA and CDR2 is SQIVND (reference sequence). Trimming left V 4 bases short and J 7 bases short, with 19 bases between. CDR3 nucleotide sequence: TGTGCCAGTAGTAACCTCCCGACAGGTACTGCTGGCTACACCTTC. Its translation is CASSNLPTGTAGYTF.

The rearrangement links TRBV2 to TRBJ1-5, with TRBD1 as a possible D gene (5 bases). The CDR3 totals 13 residues. Germline V gene sequence: CDR1 SNHLY, CDR2 FYNNEI. The ends were cut back, 6 bases at V and 2 bases at J, with 8 bases in the middle. CDR3 region: CASRSRGNQPQHF. The CDR3, as DNA: TGTGCCAGCAGGTCCAGGGGCAATCAGCCCCAGCATTTT.

The chain carries TRBV14 and TRBJ2-1; the D gene is possibly TRBD1 (6 bases). CDR1 SGHDN and CDR2 FVKESK come from the germline V gene. The CDR3 length is 14 residues. Trimming removed 0 bases from V and 8 bases from J, with 11 bases in between. CDR3 sequence (DNA): TGTGCCAGCAGCCAAGAATGGGGGCTCCATGAGCAGTTCTTC. Protein product: CASSQEWGLHEQFF.

V usage is TRBV7-9 and J usage is TRBJ2-1, with D possibly being TRBD1 (5 bases). The V end lost 5 bases, the J end lost 7 bases, and 18 bases lay between the germline ends. The CDR3 consists of 15 residues. CDR1 and CDR2 (germline): SEHNR, FQNEAQ (reference sequence). The CDR3 DNA reads as TGTGCCAGCAGCCCGAGAGCAGGGATGAGGAATGAGCAGTTCTTC. Translation gives CASSPRAGMRNEQFF.

J is TRBJ1-4 and V is TRBV5-6; no definite D call. The CDR3 is 15 amino acids. V lost 0 bases to trimming and J lost 6 bases, with 12 bases between them. Looked up from germline, CDR1 is SGHDT and CDR2 is YYEEEE. In DNA form, the CDR3 reads TGTGCCAGCAGCTTGGCCACGAGACATGATGAAAAACTGTTTTTT. As protein: CASSLATRHDEKLFF.

The CDR3 bases are TGTGCCTGGCGGGAGGGCTACGAGCAGTACTTC. It is translated as CAWREGYEQYF. The chain couples TRBV30 to TRBJ2-7; TRBD2 agrees at 8 bases. Germline trimming cut 5 bases from V and 3 bases from J; bases unmatched to any gene: 0. This CDR3 has 11 amino acids. Germline V gene data show CDR1 as GTSNPN and CDR2 as SVGIG (reference sequence).

The chain recombines TRBV10-3 with TRBJ1-3; TRBD1 is a possible D gene (6 bases). Trimming took off 11 bases at V and 3 bases at J, with 26 bases between the two ends. Germline V gene data show CDR1 as ENHRY and CDR2 as SYGVKD. This CDR3 region has 17 residues. Written as DNA, the CDR3 is TGTGCCCCAAGGTGGATAATACAGGGAAACGTTGGAAACACCATATATTTT. This encodes CAPRWIIQGNVGNTIYF.

The J gene is TRBJ1-4, the V gene TRBV29-1, with 10 bases aligning to TRBD1. Germline-derived CDR1 and CDR2 are SQVTM and ANQGSEA. The J segment lost 10 bases and the V segment lost 1 base, leaving 6 bases of the junction unmatched. There are 14 residues in the CDR3. The CDR3 coding sequence is TGCAGCGTTGAAGGGGGACAGGGGATGAGAAAACTGTTTTTT. Translating it yields CSVEGGQGMRKLFF.

This chain links TRBV27 with TRBJ2-7; 10 nucleotides line up with TRBD2. V trimming: 6 bases; J trimming: 3 bases; junction bases outside the gene matches: 14. The germline gives CDR1 MNHEY, CDR2 SMNVEV (reference sequence). The CDR3 runs 17 residues. The CDR3 here is CASSLRTLGTSDYEQYF. Here the CDR3 DNA reads TGTGCCAGCAGCCTTAGGACCTTAGGGACTAGCGACTACGAGCAGTACTTC.

This CDR3 reads CASSPDNSGNTIYF. The CDR3 nucleotides read TGTGCCAGCAGCCCGGACAACTCTGGAAACACCATATATTTT. V is TRBV7-7 and J is TRBJ1-3; TRBD1 is a possible D gene (5 bases). Germline CDR1 SSHAT, CDR2 FNYEAQ (reference sequence). The CDR3 extends over 14 amino acids. The V end lost 5 bases, the J end lost 0 bases, and 8 bases lay between the germline ends.

The chain carries TRBV7-9 and TRBJ2-2, with 8 bases matching TRBD1. This CDR3 has 15 amino acids. Losses at the gene ends were 5 bases for V and 7 bases for J; bases not matched to a gene: 9. Germline V gene data show CDR1 as SEHNR and CDR2 as FQNEAQ (reference sequence). The CDR3: CASSGWTGRIGELFF. The CDR3 DNA is TGTGCCAGCAGCGGGTGGACAGGGCGTATCGGGGAGCTGTTTTTT. The full variable domain, completed using reference TRBV7-9 and TRBJ2-2, is DTGVSQNPRHKITKRGQNVTFRCDPISEHNRLYWYRQTLGQGPEFLTYFQNEAQLEKSRLLSDRFSAERPKGSFSTLEIQRTEQGDSAMYLCASSGWTGRIGELFFGEGSRLTVL.

The gene calls are TRBV7-2 and TRBJ2-1; weak D call: TRBD2 (6 bases). The germline V and J ends were trimmed by 6 bases and 9 bases, with 15 bases remaining between them. Looked up from germline, CDR1 is SGHTA and CDR2 is FQGNSA. CDR3 length: 13 amino acids. For the CDR3, the DNA is TGTGCCAGCAGAACCCCCCTCGGGGGTGAGCAGTTCTTC. It yields the protein CASRTPLGGEQFF. Supplemented by reference TRBV7-2 and TRBJ2-1, the full variable domain reads GAGVSQSPSNKVTEKGKDVELRCDPISGHTALYWYRQSLGQGLEFLIYFQGNSAPDKSGLPSDRFSAERTGGSVSTLTIQRTQQEDSAVYLCASRTPLGGEQFFGPGTRLTVL.

The chain joins TRBV11-2 to TRBJ2-7; 12 positions match TRBD1. J lost 5 bases, V lost 4 bases, and 6 bases had no gene match. The germline CDR1 and CDR2 sequences are SGHAT and FQNNGV. The CDR3 is 15 residues long. CDR3 region: CASSSRDRGPHEQYF. CDR3 sequence (DNA): TGTGCCAGCAGCTCCCGGGACAGGGGGCCCCACGAGCAGTACTTC.

This chain joins TRBV5-4 and TRBJ2-5; 7 bases fit TRBD1. The V gene's germline CDR1 is SGHNT and CDR2 YYREEE (reference sequence). The CDR3 contains 13 residues. After removal of 5 bases from V and 7 bases from J, the junction contained 8 bases not matched to a gene. CDR3 coding DNA: TGTGCCAGCAGTCGAGACAGGGACGGGACCCAGTACTTC. Translating it yields CASSRDRDGTQYF.

This chain uses TRBV18 with TRBJ1-4; 9 positions agree with TRBD1. The CDR3 length is 15 residues. Germline-derived CDR1 and CDR2 are KGHSH and LQKENI. V shed 5 bases, J shed 0 bases, and the junction held 1 base outside the gene matches. This CDR3 reads CASSGTGSTNEKLFF. The CDR3 nucleotides read TGTGCCAGCTCAGGGACAGGGTCAACTAATGAAAAACTGTTTTTT.

The V and J genes are TRBV5-1 and TRBJ1-1; 10 bases agree with TRBD1. The CDR3 runs to 15 residues. V lost 0 bases, J lost 8 bases, and 7 bases stayed unmatched. Germline CDR1 and CDR2: SGHRS and YFSETQ. The CDR3 DNA is TGCGCCAGCAGCTTGGAGGGACAGGGGATTGGAGAAGCTTTCTTT. Translating gives CASSLEGQGIGEAFF.

The chain uses TRBV6-6 and TRBJ2-1, with 7 bases that match TRBD2. Per the germline V gene, CDR1 is MNHNY and CDR2 is SVGAGI (reference sequence). V trimming: 4 bases; J trimming: 7 bases; junction bases outside the gene matches: 4. The length of the CDR3 is 13 residues. The CDR3, as DNA: TGTGCCAGCAGTTGGACCGGGGGGAATGAGCAGTTCTTC. Amino acids: CASSWTGGNEQFF.

The chain joins TRBV7-9 to TRBJ2-7; tentatively, D is TRBD2 (6 bases). The germline V and J ends were trimmed by 11 bases and 7 bases, with 18 bases remaining between them. In germline, CDR1 is SEHNR, CDR2 FQNEAQ (reference sequence). This CDR3 contains 12 residues. The CDR3 DNA reads TGTGCCGGCGGGGTTTCGAAGGGGGAGCAGTACTTC. Its translation is CAGGVSKGEQYF.

V gene TRBV5-1 combines with J gene TRBJ2-1; 10 bases fit TRBD1. The J segment lost 2 bases and the V segment lost 0 bases, leaving 2 bases of the junction unmatched. Germline V gene lookup returns CDR1 SGHRS and CDR2 YFSETQ. The CDR3 extends over 16 amino acids. The CDR3 bases are TGCGCCAGCAGCTTGGCTGGACAGGGGGCCTACAATGAGCAGTTCTTC. Encoded protein: CASSLAGQGAYNEQFF.

The chain is built from TRBV6-5 and TRBJ2-1; 7 bases match TRBD2. This CDR3 spans 14 amino acids. V gave up 6 bases and J gave up 9 bases; unmatched junction bases: 11. Germline loops: CDR1 MNHEY, CDR2 SVGAGI. Here the CDR3 reads CASRPWTSRGEQFF. As DNA, the CDR3 is TGTGCCAGCAGACCCTGGACTAGTCGGGGTGAGCAGTTCTTC.

V is TRBV18 and J is TRBJ1-1; D unclear. Germline lookup yields CDR1 KGHSH and CDR2 LQKENI. CDR3 length: 16 residues. With 3 bases removed from V and 0 bases from J, the gap between germline ends came to 14 bases. The CDR3 DNA sequence: TGTGCCAGCTCACCCTCCGGTTATGCTCTGAACACTGAAGCTTTCTTT. Amino acids: CASSPSGYALNTEAFF. The variable domain in full, completed from reference TRBV18 and TRBJ1-1, reads NAGVMQNPRHLVRRRGQEARLRCSPMKGHSHVYWYRQLPEEGLKFMVYLQKENIIDESGMPKERFSAEFPKEGPSILRIQQVVRGDSAAYFCASSPSGYALNTEAFFGQGTRLTVV.

The rearrangement uses TRBV9 and TRBJ1-2; 10 bases line up with TRBD1. V lost 4 bases and J lost 4; bases outside the gene matches: 7. CDR1 and CDR2 (germline): SGDLS, YYNGEE. The CDR3 contains 15 residues. The CDR3 DNA reads as TGTGCCAGCAGCCCCCCAGGACAGGGGGGCTATGGCTACACCTTC. Translating it yields CASSPPGQGGYGYTF.

The chain uses TRBV29-1 and TRBJ1-1, with D unclear. V lost 4 bases and J 4 bases, leaving 16 bases between the germline ends. This CDR3 is built from 14 residues. Germline CDR1 SQVTM, CDR2 ANQGSEA. This chain's CDR3 is CSVAWGELSTEAFF. CDR3 DNA sequence: TGCAGCGTTGCTTGGGGAGAGTTGAGCACTGAAGCTTTCTTT.

This chain uses TRBV13 with TRBJ2-7, with D perhaps matching TRBD1 (7 bases). The CDR3 consists of 15 residues. Germline CDR1 is PRHDT and CDR2 is FYEKMQ (reference sequence). Trimming took 4 bases from V and 3 from J, leaving 16 bases between them. As DNA, the CDR3 is TGTGCCAGCAGCTCTATGACAGGGACTTACTACGAGCAGTACTTC. Protein: CASSSMTGTYYEQYF.

The chain couples TRBV6-4 to TRBJ2-3; D is perhaps TRBD1 (6 bases). The CDR3 totals 13 residues. The germline V gene encodes CDR1 MRHNA and CDR2 SNTAGT. The V gene lost 6 bases and the J gene lost 2 bases, with 9 bases spanning the gap. CDR3 in DNA: TGTGCCAGCAGAGGGGGTAACACAGATACGCAGTATTTT. It specifies CASRGGNTDTQYF.

This chain links TRBV11-2 with TRBJ2-5, with 8 positions matching TRBD2. Losses at the gene ends were 4 bases for V and 5 bases for J; bases not matched to a gene: 9. From germline, CDR1 is SGHAT and CDR2 FQNNGV. This CDR3 comprises 15 residues. The CDR3: CASSSIWTSTETQYF. CDR3 nucleotide sequence: TGTGCCAGCAGCTCAATCTGGACTAGCACGGAGACCCAGTACTTC.

The CDR3 nucleotides read TGCGCCAGCAGCCAAGGCGGGCGGGGACTGAACACTGAAGCTTTCTTT. Its translation is CASSQGGRGLNTEAFF. The chain carries TRBV4-1 and TRBJ1-1, with D possibly matching TRBD1 (5 bases). The V gene lost 1 base and the J gene lost 0 bases, with 12 bases spanning the gap. Per the germline V gene, CDR1 is MGHRA and CDR2 is YSYEKL. The CDR3 spans 16 residues.

The rearrangement uses TRBV11-3 and TRBJ2-7; 9 nucleotides match TRBD1. CDR1 and CDR2 from the germline V gene are SGHNT and YENEEA. The CDR3 covers 14 residues. V gave up 5 bases and J gave up 0 bases; unmatched junction bases: 2. The CDR3 coding sequence is TGTGCCAGCAGCCGGGACAGGGCCTCCTACGAGCAGTACTTC. This codes for CASSRDRASYEQYF.

The V gene is TRBV7-9, the J gene TRBJ2-7, with 10 bases aligning to TRBD2. This CDR3 is built from 15 residues. J lost 6 bases, V lost 4 bases, and 9 bases had no gene match. The germline gives CDR1 SEHNR, CDR2 FQNEAQ (reference sequence). The CDR3 reads CASSSKAGGGFEQYF. CDR3 nucleotide sequence: TGTGCCAGCAGCTCAAAAGCGGGGGGGGGATTCGAGCAGTACTTC.

The rearrangement joins TRBV18 to TRBJ1-2, with TRBD1 matching 9 bases. Germline V gene data show CDR1 as KGHSH and CDR2 as LQKENI. The CDR3 is 18 residues long. J was trimmed by 0 bases and V by 1 base; bases with no gene match: 9. This CDR3 is CASSPLENRGRTNYGYTF. The CDR3 DNA reads as TGTGCCAGCTCACCACTCGAGAACAGGGGGCGAACTAACTATGGCTACACCTTC. The whole variable domain, filled in from reference TRBV18 and TRBJ1-2, reads NAGVMQNPRHLVRRRGQEARLRCSPMKGHSHVYWYRQLPEEGLKFMVYLQKENIIDESGMPKERFSAEFPKEGPSILRIQQVVRGDSAAYFCASSPLENRGRTNYGYTFGSGTRLTVV.

The chain employs TRBV13 and TRBJ2-7, with 7 nucleotides matching TRBD1. Germline trimming cut 2 bases from V and 2 bases from J; bases unmatched to any gene: 3. CDR1 PRHDT and CDR2 FYEKMQ come from the germline V gene (reference sequence). The CDR3 totals 14 residues. CDR3 nucleotides: TGTGCCAGCAGCTTACGGCAGGGGGCCTACGAGCAGTACTTC. Its protein product is CASSLRQGAYEQYF.

This chain connects TRBV11-2 to TRBJ2-7; 12 nucleotides line up with TRBD1. The CDR3 loop spans 13 amino acids. V lost 0 bases and J lost 12; bases outside the gene matches: 3. Germline V gene lookup returns CDR1 SGHAT and CDR2 FQNNGV. CDR3 sequence: CASSLEGTGGLYF. In nucleotides, the CDR3 is TGTGCCAGCAGCTTAGAAGGGACAGGGGGCCTGTACTTC.